The entry below gives a single T cell receptor (beta chain) sequence along with its context. This CDR3 is built from 15 residues. CDR1 and CDR2 from the germline V gene are SNHLY and FYNNEI. The V segment lost 7 bases and the J segment 1 base; nucleotides outside the gene matches: 4. The repertoire was sequenced with immunoSEQ multiplex PCR; TCRdb's copy has only in-frame clones and lacks some. The table has about 36,000 clones, 75% to 90% seen once. The sample originates from a study of blood T cell repertoires in COVID-19. Overall study context: The United States, Italy and Spain were the sources of the acute and convalescent COVID-19 samples.

The chain is built from TRBV2 and TRBJ2-1, with 10 bases matching TRBD1. The receptor was isolated from a human donor in a cohort sampled during active or convalescent COVID-19. The donor label of this sample is uncertain. Sample: peripheral blood. This chain's CDR3 is CASNRDRGSYNEQFF. Written as DNA, the CDR3 is TGTGCCAGCAATAGGGACAGGGGATCCTACAATGAGCAGTTCTTC.